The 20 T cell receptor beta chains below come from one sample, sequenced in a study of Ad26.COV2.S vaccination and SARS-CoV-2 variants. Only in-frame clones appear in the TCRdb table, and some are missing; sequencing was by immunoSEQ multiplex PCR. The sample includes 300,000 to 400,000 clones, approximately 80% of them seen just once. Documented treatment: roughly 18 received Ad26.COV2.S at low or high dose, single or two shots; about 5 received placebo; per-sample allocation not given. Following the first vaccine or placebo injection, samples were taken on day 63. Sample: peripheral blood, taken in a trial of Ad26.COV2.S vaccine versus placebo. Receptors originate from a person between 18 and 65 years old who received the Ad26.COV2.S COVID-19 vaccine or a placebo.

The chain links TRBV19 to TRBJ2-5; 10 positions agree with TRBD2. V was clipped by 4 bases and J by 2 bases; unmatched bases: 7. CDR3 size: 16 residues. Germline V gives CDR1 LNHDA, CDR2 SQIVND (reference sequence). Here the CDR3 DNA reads TGTGCCAGTAGTACCCTAGCGGGGGCGCCACAAGAGACCCAGTACTTC. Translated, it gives CASSTLAGAPQETQYF.

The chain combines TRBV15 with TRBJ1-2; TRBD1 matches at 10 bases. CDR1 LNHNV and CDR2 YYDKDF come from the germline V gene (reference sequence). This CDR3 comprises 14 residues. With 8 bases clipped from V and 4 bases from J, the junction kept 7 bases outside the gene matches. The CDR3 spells CATGTGDRIYGYTF. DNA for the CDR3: TGTGCCACCGGGACAGGGGATAGGATCTATGGCTACACCTTC.

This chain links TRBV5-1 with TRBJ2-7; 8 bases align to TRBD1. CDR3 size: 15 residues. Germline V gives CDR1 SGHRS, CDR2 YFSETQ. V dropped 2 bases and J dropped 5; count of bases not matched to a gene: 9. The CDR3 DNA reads TGCGCCAGCAGCTTATTGGACAGGGTAATACACGAGCAGTACTTC. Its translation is CASSLLDRVIHEQYF.

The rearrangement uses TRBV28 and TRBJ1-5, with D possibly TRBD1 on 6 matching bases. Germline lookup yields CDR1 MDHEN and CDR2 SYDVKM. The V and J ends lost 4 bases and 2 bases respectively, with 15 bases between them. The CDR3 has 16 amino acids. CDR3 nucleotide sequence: TGTGCCAGCAGTTCCCGGTCCAGACAGGGCAATCAGCCCCAGCATTTT. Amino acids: CASSSRSRQGNQPQHF.

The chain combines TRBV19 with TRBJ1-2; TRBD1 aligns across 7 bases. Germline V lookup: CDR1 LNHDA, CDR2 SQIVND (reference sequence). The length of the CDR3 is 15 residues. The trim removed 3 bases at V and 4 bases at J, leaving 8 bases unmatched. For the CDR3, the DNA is TGTGCCAGTAGTATGGAACAGGGGCTGAGCTATGGCTACACCTTC. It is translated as CASSMEQGLSYGYTF. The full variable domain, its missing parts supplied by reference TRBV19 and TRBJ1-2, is DGGITQSPKYLFRKEGQNVTLSCEQNLNHDAMYWYRQDPGQGLRLIYYSQIVNDFQKGDIAEGYSVSREKKESFPLTVTSAQKNPTAFYLCASSMEQGLSYGYTFGSGTRLTVV.

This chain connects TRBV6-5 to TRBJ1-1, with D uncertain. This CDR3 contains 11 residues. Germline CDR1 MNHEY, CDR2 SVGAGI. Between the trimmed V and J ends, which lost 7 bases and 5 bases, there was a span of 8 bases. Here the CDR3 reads CASTAGTEAFF. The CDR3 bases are TGTGCCAGCACCGCCGGGACTGAAGCTTTCTTT.

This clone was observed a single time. Here the CDR3 DNA reads TGTGCCACCTCGAAGGATTTCAATCAGCCCCAGCATTTT. Translating gives CATSKDFNQPQHF. This chain links TRBV12-3 or TRBV12-4 with TRBJ1-5; D remains ambiguous. Between the trimmed V and J ends, which lost 10 bases and 3 bases, there was a span of 13 bases. The CDR3 is 13 residues long.

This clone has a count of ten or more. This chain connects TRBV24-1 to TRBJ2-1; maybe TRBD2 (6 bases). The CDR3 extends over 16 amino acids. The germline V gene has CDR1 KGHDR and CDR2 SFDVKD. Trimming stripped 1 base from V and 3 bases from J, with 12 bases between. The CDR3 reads CATSDFGGSSYNEQFF. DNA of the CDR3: TGTGCCACCAGTGATTTCGGGGGAAGCAGCTACAATGAGCAGTTCTTC.

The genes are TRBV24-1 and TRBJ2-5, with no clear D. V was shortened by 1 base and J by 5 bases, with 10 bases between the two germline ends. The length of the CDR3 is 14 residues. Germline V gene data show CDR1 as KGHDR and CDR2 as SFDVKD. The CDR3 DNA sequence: TGTGCCACCAGTGATTTTACAGCCTCCGAGACCCAGTACTTC. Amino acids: CATSDFTASETQYF.

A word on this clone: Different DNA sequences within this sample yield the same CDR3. The CDR3 sequence is CASSQDWGSGNTIYF. The DNA for the CDR3 is TGCGCCAGCAGCCAAGACTGGGGGAGTGGAAACACCATATATTTT. The chain joins TRBV4-1 to TRBJ1-3, with a possible D match to TRBD1 (5 bases). Trimming took off 0 bases at V and 3 bases at J, with 9 bases between the two ends. Germline assignment: CDR1 MGHRA and CDR2 YSYEKL. There are 15 residues in the CDR3.

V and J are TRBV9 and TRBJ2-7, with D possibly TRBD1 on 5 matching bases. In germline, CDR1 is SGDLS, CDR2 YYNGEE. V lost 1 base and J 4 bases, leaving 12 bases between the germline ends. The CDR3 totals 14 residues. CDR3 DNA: TGTGCCAGCAGCGTACGGCCAGGGTATTACGAGCAGTACTTC. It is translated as CASSVRPGYYEQYF.

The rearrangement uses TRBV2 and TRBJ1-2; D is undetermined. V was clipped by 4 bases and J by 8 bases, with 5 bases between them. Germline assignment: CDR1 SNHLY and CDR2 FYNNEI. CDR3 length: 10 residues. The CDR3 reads CASSVSGYTF. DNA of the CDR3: TGTGCCAGCAGTGTTTCGGGCTACACCTTC.

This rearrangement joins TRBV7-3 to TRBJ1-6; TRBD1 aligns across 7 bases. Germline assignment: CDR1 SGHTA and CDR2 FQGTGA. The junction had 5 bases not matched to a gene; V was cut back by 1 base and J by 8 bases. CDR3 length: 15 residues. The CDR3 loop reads CASSLNTGVDSPLHF. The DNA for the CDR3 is TGTGCCAGCAGCTTAAATACAGGGGTGGATTCACCCCTCCACTTT.

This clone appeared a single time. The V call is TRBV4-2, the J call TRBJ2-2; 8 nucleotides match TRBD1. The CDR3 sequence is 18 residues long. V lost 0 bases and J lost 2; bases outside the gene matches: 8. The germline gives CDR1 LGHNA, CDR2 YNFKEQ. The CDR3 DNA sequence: TGTGCCAGCAGCCAAGAGGACAGGGAGTGGTCAAACACCGGGGAGCTGTTTTTT. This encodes CASSQEDREWSNTGELFF.

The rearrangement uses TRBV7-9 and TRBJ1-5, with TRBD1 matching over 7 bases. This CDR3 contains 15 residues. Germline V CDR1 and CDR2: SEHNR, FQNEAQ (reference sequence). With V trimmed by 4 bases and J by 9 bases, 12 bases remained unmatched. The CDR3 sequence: CASSSPETGILPQHF. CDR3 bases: TGTGCCAGCAGCTCCCCCGAGACAGGGATCCTGCCCCAGCATTTT.

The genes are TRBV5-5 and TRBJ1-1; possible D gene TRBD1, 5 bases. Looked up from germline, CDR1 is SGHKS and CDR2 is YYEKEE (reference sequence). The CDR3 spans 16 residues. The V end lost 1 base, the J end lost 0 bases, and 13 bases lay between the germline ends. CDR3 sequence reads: CASSLPRTSMNTEAFF. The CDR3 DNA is TGTGCCAGCAGCTTGCCAAGGACAAGCATGAACACTGAAGCTTTCTTT.

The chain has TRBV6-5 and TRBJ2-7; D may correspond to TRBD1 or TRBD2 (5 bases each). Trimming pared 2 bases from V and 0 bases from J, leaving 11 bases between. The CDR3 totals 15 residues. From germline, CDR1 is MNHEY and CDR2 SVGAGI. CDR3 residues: CASSYAGTSSYEQYF. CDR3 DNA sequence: TGTGCCAGCAGTTACGCCGGGACGAGCTCCTACGAGCAGTACTTC.

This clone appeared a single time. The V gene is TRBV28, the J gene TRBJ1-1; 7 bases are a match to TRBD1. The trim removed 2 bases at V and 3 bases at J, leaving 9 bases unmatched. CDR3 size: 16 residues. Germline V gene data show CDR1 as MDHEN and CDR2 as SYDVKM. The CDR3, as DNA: TGTGCCAGCAGTTTACCACAACAGGGGTGGGACACTGAAGCTTTCTTT. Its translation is CASSLPQQGWDTEAFF. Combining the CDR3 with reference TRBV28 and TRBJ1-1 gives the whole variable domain DVKVTQSSRYLVKRTGEKVFLECVQDMDHENMFWYRQDPGLGLRLIYFSYDVKMKEKGDIPEGYSVSREKKERFSLILESASTNQTSMYLCASSLPQQGWDTEAFFGQGTRLTVV.

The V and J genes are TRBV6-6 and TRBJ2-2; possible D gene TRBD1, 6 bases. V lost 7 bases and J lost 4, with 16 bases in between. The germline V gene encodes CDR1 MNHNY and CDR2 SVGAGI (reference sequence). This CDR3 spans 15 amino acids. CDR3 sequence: CASMNRVVATGELFF. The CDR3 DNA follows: TGTGCCAGCATGAACAGGGTTGTGGCCACCGGGGAGCTGTTTTTT.

The CDR3 region is CASSHPNHEQYF. Written as DNA, the CDR3 is TGCGCCAGCAGTCACCCAAATCACGAGCAGTACTTC. V gene TRBV23-1 combines with J gene TRBJ2-7; D gene ambiguous. TRBV23-1 is placed among ORFs of uncertain function. The germline V and J ends were trimmed by 3 bases and 5 bases, with 8 bases remaining between them. CDR3 length: 12 amino acids.